The 20 T cell receptor beta chains below were found in one sample sequenced in a study of cytomegalovirus exposure and HLA in healthy donors. Assay: immunoSEQ multiplex PCR; the TCRdb copy retains only in-frame clones and omits some. The sample contains roughly 260,000 clones, about 87% of which appear only once. Sequencing was done on a sample of PBMCs. These receptors all come from a man between 18 and 35 years old in good health and CMV-seronegative.

This sequence joins TRBV7-8 and TRBJ2-1; 12 nucleotides match TRBD2. With V trimmed by 1 base and J by 5 bases, 9 bases remained unmatched. Germline CDR1 SGHVS, CDR2 FQNEAQ. The CDR3 contains 18 residues. CDR3 sequence reads: CASSLGGWTSGINNEQFF. In DNA form, the CDR3 reads TGTGCCAGCAGCTTAGGGGGTTGGACTAGCGGGATAAACAATGAGCAGTTCTTC. Combining the CDR3 with reference TRBV7-8 and TRBJ2-1 gives the whole variable domain GAGVSQSPRYKVAKRGQDVALRCDPISGHVSLFWYQQALGQGPEFLTYFQNEAQLDKSGLPSDRFFAERPEGSVSTLKIQRTQQEDSAVYLCASSLGGWTSGINNEQFFGPGTRLTVL.

This clone was picked up a small number of times. The chain recombines TRBV4-3 with TRBJ2-3; unclear D gene. Germline V gene lookup returns CDR1 LGHNA and CDR2 YSLEER. The V end was cut by 0 bases, the J end by 1 base, with 8 bases between. This CDR3 region has 15 residues. The CDR3: CASSQDPIRTDTQYF. The CDR3 nucleotides read TGCGCCAGCAGCCAAGACCCTATACGCACAGATACGCAGTATTTT.

The gene calls are TRBV11-2 and TRBJ2-2; no firm D call. The CDR3 has 12 amino acids. From germline, CDR1 is SGHAT and CDR2 FQNNGV. V lost 6 bases, J lost 2 bases, and 4 bases lay in between. The CDR3 sequence is CASSLNTGELFF. The CDR3 nucleotides are TGTGCCAGCAGTCTTAACACCGGGGAGCTGTTTTTT.

The chain carries TRBV28 and TRBJ2-7; 11 bases match TRBD1. Trimming took 6 bases from V and 5 from J; bases not matched to a gene: 9. Looked up from germline, CDR1 is MDHEN and CDR2 is SYDVKM. The CDR3 has 15 residues. The CDR3 DNA sequence: TGTGCCAGCAGGGGAGGACAGGGGGCGCTCGACGAGCAGTACTTC. Its translation: CASRGGQGALDEQYF.

This clone has only a few counts. The V gene is TRBV2, the J gene TRBJ1-5; TRBD1 agrees at 7 bases. Germline V gene lookup returns CDR1 SNHLY and CDR2 FYNNEI. V trimming: 5 bases; J trimming: 3 bases; junction bases outside the gene matches: 7. The CDR3 has 15 amino acids. CDR3 region: CASSPGQDYNQPQHF. The CDR3 DNA reads as TGTGCCAGCAGTCCAGGACAGGACTACAATCAGCCCCAGCATTTT.

With respect to this clone: A junction end diverges from the germline sequence, so it may reflect a read error. V gene TRBV7-2 combines with J gene TRBJ1-5; possible D gene TRBD1, 6 bases. Per the germline V gene, CDR1 is SGHTA and CDR2 is FQGNSA. This CDR3 spans 13 amino acids. The CDR3 spells CASRLAGTQPQHF. As DNA, the CDR3 is TGTGCCAGCAGGTTAGCAGGGACACAGCCCCAGCATTTT.

The rearrangement joins TRBV10-3 to TRBJ1-6; 7 nucleotides align to TRBD1. Trimming at V came to 2 bases and at J to 10 bases, leaving 8 bases not matched to a gene. The CDR3 runs to 15 residues. Germline assignment: CDR1 ENHRY and CDR2 SYGVKD. This chain's CDR3 is CAISESRQGDSPLHF. In nucleotides, the CDR3 is TGTGCCATCAGTGAGAGCAGACAGGGAGACTCACCCCTCCACTTT.

This clone has a handful of counts. The chain combines TRBV5-1 with TRBJ2-2, with TRBD2 matching 10 bases. Germline V gives CDR1 SGHRS, CDR2 YFSETQ. J gave up 4 bases and V 4 bases, and 7 bases lay outside the gene matches. This CDR3 spans 16 amino acids. Here the CDR3 DNA reads TGCGCCAGCAGCGGCCGACTAGCGGGTTCCACCGGGGAGCTGTTTTTT. This codes for CASSGRLAGSTGELFF. Based on the CDR3 plus reference TRBV5-1 and TRBJ2-2, the full variable domain is KAGVTQTPRYLIKTRGQQVTLSCSPISGHRSVSWYQQTPGQGLQFLFEYFSETQRNKGNFPGRFSGRQFSNSRSEMNVSTLELGDSALYLCASSGRLAGSTGELFFGEGSRLTVL.

The rearrangement joins TRBV9 to TRBJ1-6; TRBD1 is a possible D gene (6 bases). The CDR3 has 17 residues. Germline loops: CDR1 SGDLS, CDR2 YYNGEE. V lost 3 bases, J lost 5 bases, and 18 bases lay in between. The CDR3 loop reads CASSADLRGQNNSPLHF. The DNA of the CDR3 is TGTGCCAGCAGCGCCGATCTCCGCGGACAGAATAATTCACCCCTCCACTTT.

The chain links TRBV6-5 to TRBJ2-3, with D unresolved. V lost 7 bases, J lost 2 bases, and 16 bases lay in between. This CDR3 has 15 residues. Germline V gene data show CDR1 as MNHEY and CDR2 as SVGAGI. The CDR3 nucleotides read TGTGCCAGCACCTGGAATAAACTATTCACAGATACGCAGTATTTT. Encoded protein: CASTWNKLFTDTQYF.

The chain recombines TRBV7-8 with TRBJ2-7; 12 positions agree with TRBD2. The CDR3 is 18 residues long. Germline CDR1 SGHVS, CDR2 FQNEAQ. V lost 3 bases, J lost 0 bases, and 9 bases stayed unmatched. CDR3 bases: TGTGCCAGCAGCTTGATCCTAGCGGGAGGGGAGAGCTCCTACGAGCAGTACTTC. Residues: CASSLILAGGESSYEQYF.

The V call is TRBV28, the J call TRBJ2-7; TRBD1 matches at 10 bases. With 3 bases clipped from V and 6 bases from J, the junction kept 5 bases outside the gene matches. The germline V gene encodes CDR1 MDHEN and CDR2 SYDVKM. The CDR3 loop spans 14 amino acids. This CDR3 is CASSLPDRGTEQYF. The DNA for the CDR3 is TGTGCCAGCAGTTTGCCGGACAGGGGGACCGAGCAGTACTTC.

V gene TRBV27 combines with J gene TRBJ2-5; D is possibly TRBD2 (7 bases). TRBJ2-7 matches the DNA end more closely, so the J call is doubtful. Looked up from germline, CDR1 is MNHEY and CDR2 is SMNVEV (reference sequence). The CDR3 is 13 amino acids. CDR3 sequence: CASSWGGDYEQYF. CDR3 DNA sequence: TGTGCCAGCAGTTGGGGGGGCGACTACGAGCAGTACTTC.

This chain connects TRBV5-8 to TRBJ2-5; D is undetermined. The CDR3 runs 11 residues. The ends were cut back, 2 bases at V and 5 bases at J, with 4 bases in the middle. Germline V lookup: CDR1 SGHTS, CDR2 YDEGEE. The CDR3 here is CASSFRETQYF. The CDR3 DNA reads TGTGCCAGCAGCTTCCGGGAGACCCAGTACTTC.

The chain combines TRBV9 with TRBJ1-6; possible D gene TRBD1, 6 bases. CDR3 length equals 17 residues. V was trimmed by 4 bases and J by 3 bases, leaving 17 bases between them. Germline CDR1 reads SGDLS; CDR2 reads YYNGEE. CDR3 region: CASSPRGAGVYNSPLHF. CDR3 DNA sequence: TGTGCCAGCAGCCCCAGGGGAGCAGGGGTCTATAATTCACCCCTCCACTTT.

The V gene is TRBV7-8, the J gene TRBJ1-2; possibly TRBD1 for D (6 bases). CDR1 SGHVS and CDR2 FQNEAQ come from the germline V gene. The CDR3 runs to 14 residues. Trimming pared 4 bases from V and 3 bases from J, leaving 12 bases between. The CDR3 reads CASSYRDGHYGYTF. The CDR3 DNA follows: TGTGCCAGCAGCTACAGGGATGGTCACTATGGCTACACCTTC.

This rearrangement joins TRBV9 to TRBJ2-2, with D perhaps TRBD1 (5 bases). Looked up from germline, CDR1 is SGDLS and CDR2 is YYNGEE. The CDR3 consists of 16 residues. Trimming cost V 0 bases and J 9 bases, with 18 bases left between them. This CDR3 reads CASSVDGRDNLRELFF. CDR3 DNA sequence: TGTGCCAGCAGCGTAGATGGCAGGGATAACTTAAGGGAGCTGTTTTTT.

The genes are TRBV28 and TRBJ2-1; 10 bases match TRBD2. The ends lost 6 bases at V and 6 bases at J; junction bases unmatched: 8. The CDR3 consists of 15 residues. CDR1 MDHEN and CDR2 SYDVKM come from the germline V gene. CDR3 in DNA: TGTGCCAGCAGCTCCAGCGGGAGGGCCAGCAATGAGCAGTTCTTC. It translates to CASSSSGRASNEQFF.

This chain links TRBV29-1 with TRBJ2-5; tentative D call: TRBD1 (5 bases). V dropped 2 bases and J dropped 2 bases, with 6 bases sitting between them. Germline lookup yields CDR1 SQVTM and CDR2 ANQGSEA. This CDR3 spans 12 amino acids. Here the CDR3 DNA reads TGCAGCGTTGAACGACAGCAAGAGACCCAGTACTTC. Translation: CSVERQQETQYF.

The genes are TRBV7-8 and TRBJ2-1; TRBD2 is a possible D gene (5 bases). Trimming took 0 bases from V and 0 from J, leaving 21 bases between them. This CDR3 has 20 amino acids. Germline V CDR1 and CDR2: SGHVS, FQNEAQ. This CDR3 is CASSLAETIVGFFSYNEQFF. DNA for the CDR3: TGTGCCAGCAGCTTAGCGGAGACTATCGTTGGCTTTTTCTCCTACAATGAGCAGTTCTTC.